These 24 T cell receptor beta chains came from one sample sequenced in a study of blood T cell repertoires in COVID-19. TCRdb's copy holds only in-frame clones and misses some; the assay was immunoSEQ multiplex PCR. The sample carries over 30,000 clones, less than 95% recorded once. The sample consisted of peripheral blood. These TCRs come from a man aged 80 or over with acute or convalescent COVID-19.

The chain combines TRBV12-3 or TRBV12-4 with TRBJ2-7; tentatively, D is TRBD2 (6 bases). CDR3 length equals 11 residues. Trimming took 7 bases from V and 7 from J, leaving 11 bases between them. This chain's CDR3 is CASTPGREQYF. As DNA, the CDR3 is TGTGCCAGCACCCCAGGGAGGGAGCAGTACTTC.

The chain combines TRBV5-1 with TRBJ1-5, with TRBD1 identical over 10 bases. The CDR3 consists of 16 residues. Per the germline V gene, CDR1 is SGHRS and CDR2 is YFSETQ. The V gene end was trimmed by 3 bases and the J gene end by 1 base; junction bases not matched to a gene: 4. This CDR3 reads CASSSGTGESNQPQHF. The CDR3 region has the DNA TGCGCCAGCAGCTCCGGGACAGGGGAAAGCAATCAGCCCCAGCATTTT.

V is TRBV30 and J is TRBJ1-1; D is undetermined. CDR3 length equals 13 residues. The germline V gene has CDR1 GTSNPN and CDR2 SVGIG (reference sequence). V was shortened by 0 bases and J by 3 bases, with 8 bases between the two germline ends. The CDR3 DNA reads TGTGCCTGGAGTGTGGAGGAGGACACTGAAGCTTTCTTT. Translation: CAWSVEEDTEAFF.

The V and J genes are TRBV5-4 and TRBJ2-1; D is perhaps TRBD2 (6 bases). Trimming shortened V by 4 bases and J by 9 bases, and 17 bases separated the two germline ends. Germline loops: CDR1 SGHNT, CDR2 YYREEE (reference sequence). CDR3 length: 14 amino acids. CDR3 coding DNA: TGTGCCAGCAGCCTCGAGCGGGCGGTAGGTGAGCAGTTCTTC. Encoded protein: CASSLERAVGEQFF.

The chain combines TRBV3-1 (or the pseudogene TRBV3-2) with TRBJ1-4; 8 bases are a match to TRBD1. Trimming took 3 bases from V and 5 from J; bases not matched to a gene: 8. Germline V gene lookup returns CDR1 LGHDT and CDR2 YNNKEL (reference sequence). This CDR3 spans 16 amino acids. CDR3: CASSHRRTGSNEKLFF. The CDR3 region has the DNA TGTGCCAGCAGCCATAGGAGGACAGGGTCGAATGAAAAACTGTTTTTT.

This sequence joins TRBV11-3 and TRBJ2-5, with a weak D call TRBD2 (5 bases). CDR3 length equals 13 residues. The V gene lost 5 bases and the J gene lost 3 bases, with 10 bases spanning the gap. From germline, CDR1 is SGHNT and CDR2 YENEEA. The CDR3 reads CASSRGEKETQYF. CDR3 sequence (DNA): TGTGCCAGCAGCCGTGGGGAGAAAGAGACCCAGTACTTC.

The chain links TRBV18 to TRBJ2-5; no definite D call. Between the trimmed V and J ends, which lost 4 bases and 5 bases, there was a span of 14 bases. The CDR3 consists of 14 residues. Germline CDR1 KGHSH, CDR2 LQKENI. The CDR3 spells CASSRSTSEETQYF. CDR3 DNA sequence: TGTGCCAGCTCACGATCCACGTCCGAGGAGACCCAGTACTTC.

This chain's CDR3 is CAIQGSQETQYF. CDR3 coding DNA: TGTGCCATCCAGGGATCACAAGAGACCCAGTACTTC. This chain joins TRBV10-3 and TRBJ2-5; TRBD1 might be the D (5 bases). CDR1 is ENHRY and CDR2 is SYGVKD in the germline V gene. The V and J ends lost 8 bases and 2 bases respectively, with 9 bases between them. CDR3 length: 12 amino acids.

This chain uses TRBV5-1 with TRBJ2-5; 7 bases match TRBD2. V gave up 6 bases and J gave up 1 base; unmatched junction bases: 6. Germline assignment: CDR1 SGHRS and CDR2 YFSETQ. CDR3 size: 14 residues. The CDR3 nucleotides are TGCGCCAGCAACCCGGGGGGAGGCCAAGAGACCCAGTACTTC. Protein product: CASNPGGGQETQYF.

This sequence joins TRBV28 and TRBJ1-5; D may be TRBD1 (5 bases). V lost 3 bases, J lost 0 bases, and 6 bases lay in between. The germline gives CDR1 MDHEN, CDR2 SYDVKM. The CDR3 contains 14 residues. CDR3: CASSFGGSNQPQHF. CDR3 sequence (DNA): TGTGCCAGCAGTTTCGGGGGTAGCAATCAGCCCCAGCATTTT.

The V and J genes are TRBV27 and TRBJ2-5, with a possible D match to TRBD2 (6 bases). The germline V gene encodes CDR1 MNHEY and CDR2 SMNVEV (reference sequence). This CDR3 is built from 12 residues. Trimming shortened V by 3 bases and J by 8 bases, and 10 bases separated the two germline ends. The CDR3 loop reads CASSFLGGTQYF. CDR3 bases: TGTGCCAGCAGTTTCCTCGGGGGAACCCAGTACTTC.

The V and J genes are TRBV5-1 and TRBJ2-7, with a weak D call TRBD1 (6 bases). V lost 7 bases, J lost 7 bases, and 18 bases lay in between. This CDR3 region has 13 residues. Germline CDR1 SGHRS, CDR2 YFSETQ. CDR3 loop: CASSNRVDGEQYF. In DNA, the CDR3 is TGCGCCAGCTCTAACAGGGTCGATGGGGAGCAGTACTTC. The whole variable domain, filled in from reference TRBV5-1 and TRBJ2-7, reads KAGVTQTPRYLIKTRGQQVTLSCSPISGHRSVSWYQQTPGQGLQFLFEYFSETQRNKGNFPGRFSGRQFSNSRSEMNVSTLELGDSALYLCASSNRVDGEQYFGPGTRLTVT.

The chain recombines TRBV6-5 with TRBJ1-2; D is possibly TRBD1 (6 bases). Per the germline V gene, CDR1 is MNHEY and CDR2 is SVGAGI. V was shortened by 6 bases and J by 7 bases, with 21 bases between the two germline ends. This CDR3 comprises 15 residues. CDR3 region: CASSVGWLQGFGYTF. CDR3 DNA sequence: TGTGCCAGCAGCGTAGGGTGGCTCCAGGGGTTTGGCTACACCTTC.

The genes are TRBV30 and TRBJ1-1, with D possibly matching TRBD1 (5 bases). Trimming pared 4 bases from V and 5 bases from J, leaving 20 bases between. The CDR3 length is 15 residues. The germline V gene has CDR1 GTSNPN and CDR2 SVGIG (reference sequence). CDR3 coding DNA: TGTGCCTGGACCCGGAATAGGGGTGTGGTTACTGAAGCTTTCTTT. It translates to CAWTRNRGVVTEAFF.

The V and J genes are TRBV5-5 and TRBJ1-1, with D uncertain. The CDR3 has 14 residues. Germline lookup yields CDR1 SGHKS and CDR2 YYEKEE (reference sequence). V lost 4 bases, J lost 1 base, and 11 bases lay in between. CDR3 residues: CASSRLAPNTEAFF. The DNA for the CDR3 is TGTGCCAGCAGCCGTTTGGCCCCGAACACTGAAGCTTTCTTT.

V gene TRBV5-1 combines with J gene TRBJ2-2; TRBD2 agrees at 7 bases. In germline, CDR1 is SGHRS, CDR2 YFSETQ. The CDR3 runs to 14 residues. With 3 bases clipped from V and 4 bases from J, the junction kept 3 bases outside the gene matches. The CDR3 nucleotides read TGCGCCAGCAGCTCGACTAGCCTCACCGGGGAGCTGTTTTTT. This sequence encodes CASSSTSLTGELFF.

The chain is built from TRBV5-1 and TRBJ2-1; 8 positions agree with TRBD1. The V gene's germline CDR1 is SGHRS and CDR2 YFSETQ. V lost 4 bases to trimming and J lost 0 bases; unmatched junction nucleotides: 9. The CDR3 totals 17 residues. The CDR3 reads CASSPTQGASSYNEQFF. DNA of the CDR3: TGCGCCAGCAGCCCAACCCAGGGGGCTAGCTCCTACAATGAGCAGTTCTTC.

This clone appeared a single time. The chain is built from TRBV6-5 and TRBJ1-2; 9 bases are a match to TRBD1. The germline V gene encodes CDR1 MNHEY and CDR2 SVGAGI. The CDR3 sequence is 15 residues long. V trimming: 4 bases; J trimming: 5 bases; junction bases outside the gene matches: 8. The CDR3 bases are TGTGCCAGCAGTTCTCTGGACAGGGGAGGGTATGGCTACACCTTC. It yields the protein CASSSLDRGGYGYTF.

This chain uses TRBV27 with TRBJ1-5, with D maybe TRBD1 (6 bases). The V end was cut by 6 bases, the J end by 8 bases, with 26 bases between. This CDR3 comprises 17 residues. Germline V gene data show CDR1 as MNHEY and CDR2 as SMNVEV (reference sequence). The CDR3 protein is CASSLRALAGGPKPQHF. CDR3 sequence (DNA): TGTGCCAGCAGCCTTAGGGCCTTGGCGGGGGGCCCCAAGCCCCAGCATTTT.

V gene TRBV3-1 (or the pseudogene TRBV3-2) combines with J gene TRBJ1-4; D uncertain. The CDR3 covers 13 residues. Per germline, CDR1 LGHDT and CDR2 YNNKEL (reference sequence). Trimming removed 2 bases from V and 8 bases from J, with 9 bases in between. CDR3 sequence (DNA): TGTGCCAGCAGCCAATTGCCGGGGGAAAAACTGTTTTTT. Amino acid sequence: CASSQLPGEKLFF.

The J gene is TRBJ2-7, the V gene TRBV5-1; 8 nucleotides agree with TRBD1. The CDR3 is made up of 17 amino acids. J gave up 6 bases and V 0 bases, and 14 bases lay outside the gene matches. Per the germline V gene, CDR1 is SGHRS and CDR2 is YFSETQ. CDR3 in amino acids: CASSLEAGGKDFPEQYF. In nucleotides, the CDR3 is TGCGCCAGCAGCTTGGAGGCAGGGGGCAAGGACTTCCCCGAGCAGTACTTC.

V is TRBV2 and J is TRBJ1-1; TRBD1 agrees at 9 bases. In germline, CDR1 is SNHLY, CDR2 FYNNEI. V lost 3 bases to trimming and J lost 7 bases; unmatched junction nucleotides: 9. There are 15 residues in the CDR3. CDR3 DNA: TGTGCCAGCAGTGAGTTGGGACAGGGAGTTGGTGAAGCTTTCTTT. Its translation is CASSELGQGVGEAFF. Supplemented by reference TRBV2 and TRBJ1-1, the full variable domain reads EPEVTQTPSHQVTQMGQEVILRCVPISNHLYFYWYRQILGQKVEFLVSFYNNEISEKSEIFDDQFSVERPDGSNFTLKIRSTKLEDSAMYFCASSELGQGVGEAFFGQGTRLTVV.

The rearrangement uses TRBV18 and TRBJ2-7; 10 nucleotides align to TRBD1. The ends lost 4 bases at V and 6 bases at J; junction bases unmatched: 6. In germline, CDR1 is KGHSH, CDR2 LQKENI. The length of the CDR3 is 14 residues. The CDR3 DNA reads TGTGCCAGCTCACAGGACAGGGGGGTTGGCGAGCAGTACTTC. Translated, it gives CASSQDRGVGEQYF.

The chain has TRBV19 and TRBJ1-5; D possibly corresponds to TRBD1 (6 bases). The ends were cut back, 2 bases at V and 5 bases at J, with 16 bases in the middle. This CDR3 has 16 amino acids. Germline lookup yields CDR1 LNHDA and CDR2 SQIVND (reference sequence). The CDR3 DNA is TGTGCCAGTAGTATAAAGCAGGGGATGTCGGATCAGCCCCAGCATTTT. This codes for CASSIKQGMSDQPQHF.